Listed here are 8 T cell receptor beta chains from one sample, sequenced in a study of monozygotic twins with inflammatory bowel disease. Following a re-call of the 5' RACE reads, TCRdb has one entry per CDR3 protein and lacks DNA. This table holds 110,000 to 150,000 distinct CDR3 sequences. Sequencing input: blood. These receptors all stem from a human donor with ulcerative colitis or Crohn's disease, or a healthy co-twin of an affected twin (not recorded which).

The V call is TRBV7-2, the J call TRBJ2-2; TCRdb picks TRBD1, but there is no DNA to check that call. Germline-derived CDR1 and CDR2 are SGHTA and FQGNSA. The CDR3 is 16 amino acids. CDR3 region: CASSRRGAIGTGELFF.

The chain's CDR3 is CASSPRTSYTDTQYF. The J gene is TRBJ2-3, the V gene TRBV6-1; TCRdb indicates TRBD2, and absent DNA this call remains unverified. The CDR3 has 15 residues. From germline, CDR1 is MNHNS and CDR2 SASEGT.

The rearrangement links TRBV6-2 or TRBV6-3 to TRBJ2-2. Germline V gene sequence: CDR1 MNHEY, CDR2 SVGEGT. The CDR3 totals 11 residues. The CDR3 region is CASTLSGELFF.

This chain connects TRBV3-1 to TRBJ1-1. CDR1 and CDR2 from the germline V gene are LGHDT and YNNKEL (reference sequence). The CDR3 has 14 residues. CDR3 amino acids: CASSLGPGRTEAFF.

The V and J genes are TRBV20-1 and TRBJ2-7; the TCRdb D gene call, TRBD2, has no DNA to confirm it. This CDR3 contains 13 residues. Germline CDR1 and CDR2: DFQATT and SNEGSKA (reference sequence). CDR3 sequence: CSLDPAEYYEQYF.

The chain couples TRBV5-1 to TRBJ2-3; TCRdb picks TRBD1, but there is no DNA to check that call. CDR3 length: 16 amino acids. The germline V gene has CDR1 SGHRS and CDR2 YFSETQ. This CDR3 is CASSLEGEPGADTQYF. Supplemented by reference TRBV5-1 and TRBJ2-3, the full variable domain reads KAGVTQTPRYLIKTRGQQVTLSCSPISGHRSVSWYQQTPGQGLQFLFEYFSETQRNKGNFPGRFSGRQFSNSRSEMNVSTLELGDSALYLCASSLEGEPGADTQYFGPGTRLTVL.

The V gene is TRBV11-3, the J gene TRBJ2-1; there is no DNA to check the TCRdb D call of TRBD1. CDR3 size: 14 residues. The germline CDR1 and CDR2 sequences are SGHNT and YENEEA. Here the CDR3 reads CASSAHIRGNEQFF.

The chain uses TRBV5-1 and TRBJ2-2; as DNA is missing, the TRBD2 call by TCRdb cannot be tested. Germline CDR1 is SGHRS and CDR2 is YFSETQ. The CDR3 loop spans 12 amino acids. CDR3 sequence reads: CASSSEGGELFF.